The 23 T cell receptor beta chains reported below all come from one sample, sequenced in a study of cytomegalovirus exposure and HLA in healthy donors. 13 Jbeta primers and 60 Vbeta primers were used for the PCR. Some clones are missing from TCRdb's copy, which holds only in-frame ones; the method was immunoSEQ multiplex PCR. The table has 100,000 to 120,000 clones, approximately 84% seen once; the top ten hold approximately 5.1%. What was sequenced was PBMCs. The receptors derive from a male donor in good health and CMV-seronegative.

This CDR3 is CASSSDYEQYF. In DNA, the CDR3 is TGTGCCAGCAGCTCCGACTACGAGCAGTACTTC. This rearrangement joins TRBV5-4 to TRBJ2-5; no firm D call. The J call is in doubt because the DNA end fits TRBJ2-7 better. Germline assignment: CDR1 SGHNT and CDR2 YYREEE (reference sequence). This CDR3 has 11 residues.

This clone was counted only a few times. The chain joins TRBV18 to TRBJ2-1; D possibly corresponds to TRBD1 (6 bases). V was shortened by 3 bases and J by 5 bases, with 20 bases between the two germline ends. The CDR3 sequence is 17 residues long. Germline V lookup: CDR1 KGHSH, CDR2 LQKENI. The CDR3 is CASSPPVDRSPDNEQFF. DNA for the CDR3: TGTGCCAGCTCACCTCCGGTAGACAGGTCACCGGACAATGAGCAGTTCTTC.

The V call is TRBV6-1, the J call TRBJ1-2; maybe TRBD1 (6 bases). Trimming removed 5 bases from V and 8 bases from J, with 12 bases in between. This CDR3 spans 12 amino acids. Germline V gives CDR1 MNHNS, CDR2 SASEGT. CDR3 DNA sequence: TGTGCCAGCAGTCAACGGGACACCGGCTACACCTTC. Protein sequence: CASSQRDTGYTF.

The chain combines TRBV28 with TRBJ2-4; D is perhaps TRBD2 (6 bases). Germline values: CDR1 MDHEN, CDR2 SYDVKM. The CDR3 covers 14 residues. V was shortened by 4 bases and J by 6 bases, with 13 bases between the two germline ends. The CDR3 DNA reads as TGTGCCAGCAGTTCCCGACCGGGACTAAACATTCAGTACTTC. Protein sequence: CASSSRPGLNIQYF.

The chain couples TRBV5-6 to TRBJ2-1, with TRBD1 matching 7 bases. With V trimmed by 3 bases and J by 4 bases, 10 bases remained unmatched. Germline CDR1 reads SGHDT; CDR2 reads YYEEEE. This CDR3 contains 16 residues. The CDR3 region is CASSYTGANLYNEQFF. DNA of the CDR3: TGTGCCAGCAGCTACACAGGGGCCAACCTATACAATGAGCAGTTCTTC.

V gene TRBV28 combines with J gene TRBJ1-3; D unclear. Trimming left V 3 bases short and J 0 bases short, with 9 bases between. This CDR3 is built from 15 residues. CDR1 MDHEN and CDR2 SYDVKM come from the germline V gene. The CDR3 DNA is TGTGCCAGCAGTTTTGGACTGACCTCTGGAAACACCATATATTTT. Protein: CASSFGLTSGNTIYF.

The CDR3 spells CASSPRGGIADTQYF. The DNA for the CDR3 is TGTGCCAGCAGCCCTAGAGGCGGGATTGCAGATACGCAGTATTTT. This chain connects TRBV11-3 to TRBJ2-3; TRBD2 might be the D (6 bases). V was cut by 5 bases and J by 4 bases, with 16 bases left in between. The CDR3 loop spans 15 amino acids. Germline lookup yields CDR1 SGHNT and CDR2 YENEEA.

The chain couples TRBV4-2 to TRBJ2-1, with D perhaps matching TRBD2 (6 bases). Germline V gene sequence: CDR1 LGHNA, CDR2 YNFKEQ. The CDR3 runs to 16 residues. With 0 bases removed from V and 7 bases from J, the gap between germline ends came to 16 bases. The CDR3 region is CASSQDWTGAANEQFF. In DNA, the CDR3 is TGTGCCAGCAGCCAAGACTGGACGGGAGCCGCGAATGAGCAGTTCTTC.

The V call is TRBV11-3, the J call TRBJ2-1; the match to TRBD1 covers 8 bases. The CDR3 covers 17 residues. Germline loops: CDR1 SGHNT, CDR2 YENEEA. J gave up 0 bases and V 5 bases, and 9 bases lay outside the gene matches. The CDR3 is CASSPRTGGPSYNEQFF. In DNA form, the CDR3 reads TGTGCCAGCAGCCCCCGAACAGGGGGGCCCTCCTACAATGAGCAGTTCTTC.

Concerning this clone: The junction shows a germline mismatch at one end, possibly a read error. This sequence joins TRBV10-3 and TRBJ1-2; TRBD1 agrees at 7 bases. The germline V gene encodes CDR1 ENHRY and CDR2 SYGVKD. The CDR3 runs to 13 residues. The CDR3 is CATSGGQNYGYTF. DNA of the CDR3: TGTGCCACCAGTGGGGGACAGAACTATGGCTACACCTTC.

This clone was counted a single time. The rearrangement uses TRBV19 and TRBJ1-1; 9 positions agree with TRBD1. Germline CDR1 and CDR2: LNHDA and SQIVND (reference sequence). CDR3 length: 15 residues. The ends lost 5 bases at V and 6 bases at J; junction bases unmatched: 10. The CDR3 region is CASSVPGQGTSEAFF. CDR3 coding DNA: TGTGCCAGTAGTGTACCGGGACAGGGAACTTCTGAAGCTTTCTTT.

The sample holds a few counts of this clone. The chain is built from TRBV28 and TRBJ2-5; the D is unclear. The CDR3 contains 10 residues. Trimming cost V 6 bases and J 4 bases, with 3 bases left between them. Per germline, CDR1 MDHEN and CDR2 SYDVKM. The CDR3 nucleotides read TGTGCCAGCAGCCGAGAGACCCAGTACTTC. Its translation is CASSRETQYF.

V gene TRBV9 combines with J gene TRBJ1-1; D may be TRBD1 (5 bases). V lost 3 bases to trimming and J lost 0 bases, with 9 bases between them. The CDR3 covers 14 residues. Per the germline V gene, CDR1 is SGDLS and CDR2 is YYNGEE. The CDR3: CASSEDSLNTEAFF. DNA for the CDR3: TGTGCCAGCAGCGAAGACAGCCTGAACACTGAAGCTTTCTTT.

The chain joins TRBV11-3 to TRBJ2-1; D possibly corresponds to TRBD2 (5 bases). CDR3 size: 14 residues. V shed 1 base and J shed 9 bases, with 13 bases lying between them. CDR1 is SGHNT, CDR2 YENEEA, per germline. The CDR3 protein is CASSLARVGGEQFF. The CDR3 nucleotides read TGTGCCAGCAGCTTAGCTCGAGTCGGAGGTGAGCAGTTCTTC.

The sample holds a few counts of this clone. The chain joins TRBV18 to TRBJ1-4; D might be TRBD1 (6 bases). CDR3 length equals 15 residues. The ends were cut back, 2 bases at V and 8 bases at J, with 15 bases in the middle. Germline CDR1 KGHSH, CDR2 LQKENI. This chain's CDR3 is CASSPITGGEEKLFF. The DNA of the CDR3 is TGTGCCAGCTCACCAATAACGGGGGGCGAAGAAAAACTGTTTTTT.

As DNA, the CDR3 is TGTGCCACCAGCAGAGACCGGGACAGGGTGAACGAGCAGTTCTTC. Its translation: CATSRDRDRVNEQFF. The rearrangement uses TRBV15 and TRBJ2-1; the match to TRBD1 covers 9 bases. CDR3 size: 15 residues. The germline V gene encodes CDR1 LNHNV and CDR2 YYDKDF (reference sequence). The junction had 7 bases not matched to a gene; V was cut back by 0 bases and J by 10 bases.

This clone was picked up a small number of times. The rearrangement links TRBV10-3 to TRBJ1-5, with unresolved D. CDR3 size: 14 residues. CDR1 is ENHRY, CDR2 SYGVKD, per germline. V was shortened by 3 bases and J by 0 bases, with 6 bases between the two germline ends. The CDR3 coding sequence is TGTGCCATCAGTGAAGCTGATAGCAATCAGCCCCAGCATTTT. It translates to CAISEADSNQPQHF.

This chain links TRBV7-2 with TRBJ2-3; 12 bases fit TRBD1. The CDR3 spans 15 residues. CDR1 is SGHTA and CDR2 is FQGNSA in the germline V gene. V lost 3 bases, J lost 5 bases, and 3 bases stayed unmatched. The CDR3 nucleotides read TGTGCCAGCAGCTTGGGGACAGGGGGCAGAGATACGCAGTATTTT. Protein product: CASSLGTGGRDTQYF.

This clone has just a few counts. This chain links TRBV6-7 with TRBJ2-2, with D tentatively TRBD1 (6 bases). TRBV6-7 is filed as an ORF, its function uncertain. The CDR3 runs to 18 residues. Between the trimmed V and J ends, which lost 0 bases and 5 bases, there was a span of 19 bases. The CDR3 DNA sequence: TGTGCCAGCAGTTACTCGGGACGGGGACAAATCAGGACCGGGGAGCTGTTTTTT. Translating gives CASSYSGRGQIRTGELFF.

This clone was detected a few times. V gene TRBV10-2 combines with J gene TRBJ1-3, with no clear D. The CDR3 runs to 14 residues. Germline lookup yields CDR1 WSHSY and CDR2 SAAADI. V lost 3 bases, J lost 0 bases, and 6 bases lay in between. CDR3 sequence: CASSDYSSGNTIYF. CDR3 DNA: TGCGCCAGCAGTGACTACAGCTCTGGAAACACCATATATTTT.

The gene calls are TRBV27 and TRBJ2-1; possible D gene TRBD2, 6 bases. CDR1 is MNHEY and CDR2 is SMNVEV in the germline V gene (reference sequence). Trimming shortened V by 5 bases and J by 8 bases, and 19 bases separated the two germline ends. The CDR3 runs 15 residues. The CDR3 DNA is TGTGCCAGCAGTACCCGGGACGCACCGGGGGATGAGCAGTTCTTC. Its translation: CASSTRDAPGDEQFF.

This chain links TRBV14 with TRBJ1-2; the D gene is possibly TRBD1 (5 bases). Germline-derived CDR1 and CDR2 are SGHDN and FVKESK. The CDR3 is 14 amino acids. Deletions cut 4 bases from V and 4 bases from J, with 13 bases between. The DNA of the CDR3 is TGTGCCAGCAGCCTTCCCAGGGATGGCTATGGCTACACCTTC. Its protein is CASSLPRDGYGYTF.

V gene TRBV6-1 combines with J gene TRBJ2-7; 9 nucleotides align to TRBD1. Germline CDR1 and CDR2: MNHNS and SASEGT. This CDR3 spans 14 amino acids. V shed 8 bases, J shed 2 bases, and the junction held 7 bases outside the gene matches. Written as DNA, the CDR3 is TGTGCCAGCGGACTAGGACAGGGGACCTACGAGCAGTACTTC. It translates to CASGLGQGTYEQYF.